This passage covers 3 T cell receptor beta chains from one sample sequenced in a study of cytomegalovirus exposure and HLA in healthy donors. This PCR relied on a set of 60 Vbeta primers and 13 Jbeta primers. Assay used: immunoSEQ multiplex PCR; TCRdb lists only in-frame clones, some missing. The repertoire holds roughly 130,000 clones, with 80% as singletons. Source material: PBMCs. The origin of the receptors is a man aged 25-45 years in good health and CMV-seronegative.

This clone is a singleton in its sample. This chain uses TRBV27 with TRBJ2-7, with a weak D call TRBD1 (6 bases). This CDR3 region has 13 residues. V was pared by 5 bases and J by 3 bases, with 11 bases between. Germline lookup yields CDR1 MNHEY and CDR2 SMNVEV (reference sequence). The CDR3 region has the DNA TGTGCCAGCAGTCTCGTGGACAGCTACGAGCAGTACTTC. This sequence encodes CASSLVDSYEQYF.

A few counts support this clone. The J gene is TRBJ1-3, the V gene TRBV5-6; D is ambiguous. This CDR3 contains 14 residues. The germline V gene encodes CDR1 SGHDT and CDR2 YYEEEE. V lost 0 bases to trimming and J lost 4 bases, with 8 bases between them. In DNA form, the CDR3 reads TGTGCCAGCAGCTTGGGACGGGTGGGAAACACCATATATTTT. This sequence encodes CASSLGRVGNTIYF.

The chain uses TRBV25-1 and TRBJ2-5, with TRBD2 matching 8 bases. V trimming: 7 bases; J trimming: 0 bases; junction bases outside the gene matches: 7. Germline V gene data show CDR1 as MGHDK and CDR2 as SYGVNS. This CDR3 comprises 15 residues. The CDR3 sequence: CASTPTSGYQETQYF. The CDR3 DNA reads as TGTGCCAGCACCCCCACTAGCGGCTACCAAGAGACCCAGTACTTC.